Below, one T cell receptor beta chain is given with its context. What it recognizes is unknown. The data derive from a study of OX40 agonist ivuxolimab in advanced cancers. Study-level points and caveats: Partial responders at 0.1-3.0 mg/kg showed near-lowest clonal expansion.

Germline assignment: CDR1 MDHEN and CDR2 SYDVKM. The V end was cut by 2 bases, the J end by 0 bases, with 13 bases between. The CDR3 runs 17 residues. Sequenced by immunoSEQ multiplex PCR; TCRdb stores in-frame clones only, minus some. The sample has around 94,000 clones; about 92% are singletons. Sequenced material: CD4+ or CD8+ T cells sorted from blood, taken in a trial of the OX40 agonist ivuxolimab. The genes are TRBV28 and TRBJ2-2; D uncertain. This TCR came from an adult with an advanced solid tumor such as melanoma, head and neck, liver or kidney cancer. The CDR3 is CASSLAQKFSNTGELFF. The CDR3 DNA follows: TGTGCCAGCAGTTTAGCACAGAAGTTCTCGAACACCGGGGAGCTGTTTTTT.